The rows below give T cell receptor beta chains drawn from one sample of a study of CD8 T cells in Susac syndrome. TCRdb re-analysed the immunoSEQ multiplex PCR reads in MiXCR, keeping a single row per CDR3 protein. The table lists roughly 150,000 distinct CDR3 sequences, over 95% of them singletons. Sequencing input: CD8+ T cells from PBMCs. These receptors all come from a human donor with multiple sclerosis. Each CDR3 is given with its conserved first and last residue. The D gene is left open where the match is weak. Part of the rows lack a size; the others show once, few, many or a class for expanded clones.

j_call v_call clone_size d_call cdr3_aa cdr3_nt
TRBJ1-1 TRBV5-6 . . CASSAAWSTEAFF TGTGCCAGCAGCGCAGCCTGGAGCACTGAAGCTTTCTTT
TRBJ2-1 TRBV5-1 . . CASSRIEGLGIEQFF TGCGCCAGCAGCCGAATCGAGGGACTGGGGATTGAGCAGTTCTTC
TRBJ2-1 TRBV5-4 . TRBD1 CASSHHNDRVNEQFF TGTGCCAGCAGCCACCACAATGACAGGGTCAATGAGCAGTTCTTC
TRBJ1-2 TRBV5-1 . TRBD1 CASSVDRGDGYTF TGCGCCAGCAGCGTGGACAGGGGCGATGGCTACACCTTC
TRBJ1-5 TRBV19 . . CASRFPLPNQPQHF TGTGCCAGTAGATTCCCCCTTCCGAATCAGCCCCAGCATTTT
TRBJ2-5 TRBV9 . . CASSVSGGRETQYF TGTGCCAGCAGCGTATCCGGGGGTCGGGAGACCCAGTACTTC
TRBJ1-1 TRBV27 once . CASSLGSSRRAFF TGTGCCAGCAGTTTAGGGAGCTCGCGACGCGCTTTCTTT
TRBJ2-1 TRBV29-1 . . CSVAERRLYNEQFF TGCAGCGTGGCGGAGCGTCGTCTCTACAATGAGCAGTTCTTC
TRBJ2-3 TRBV27 . TRBD1 CASGTGPQIEQYF TGTGCCAGCGGGACAGGGCCACAGATAGAACAGTATTTT
TRBJ1-5 TRBV3-1 . . CASSQDFRGYDQPQHF TGTGCCAGCAGCCAAGATTTCAGGGGCTATGATCAGCCCCAGCATTTT
TRBJ1-1 TRBV2 . . CASSSGVGFNTEAFF TGTGCCAGCAGTTCAGGGGTGGGTTTTAACACTGAAGCTTTCTTT